This entry concerns a single TCR beta chain. The data derive from a study of blood T cell repertoires in COVID-19. Background on the study: Acute and convalescent COVID-19 specimens originated in the United States, Italy and Spain. The cDNA or gDNA used as material had been derived from T cells, B-cell-depleted T cells, or PBMCs.

This CDR3 spans 15 amino acids. The germline CDR1 and CDR2 sequences are SGHDT and YYEEEE. V was pared by 7 bases and J by 7 bases, with 21 bases between. Study processing details: The assay estimated nucleated cells by amplifying reference gene primers. Sequenced by immunoSEQ multiplex PCR; TCRdb stores in-frame clones only, minus some. That table supplies the V and J calls and clone size; D and trimming were determined from the DNA. The repertoire has tens of thousands of clones, roughly 72% of them found once; the top ten carry 6% to 8.5%. Input material: peripheral blood. The sequence derives from a man aged 65-85 years with acute or convalescent COVID-19. The J gene is TRBJ2-1, the V gene TRBV5-6; a weak D match, TRBD2 (5 bases). Here the CDR3 reads CASFFKTTKENEQFF. CDR3 DNA sequence: TGTGCCAGCTTCTTTAAGACTACCAAGGAGAATGAGCAGTTCTTC.